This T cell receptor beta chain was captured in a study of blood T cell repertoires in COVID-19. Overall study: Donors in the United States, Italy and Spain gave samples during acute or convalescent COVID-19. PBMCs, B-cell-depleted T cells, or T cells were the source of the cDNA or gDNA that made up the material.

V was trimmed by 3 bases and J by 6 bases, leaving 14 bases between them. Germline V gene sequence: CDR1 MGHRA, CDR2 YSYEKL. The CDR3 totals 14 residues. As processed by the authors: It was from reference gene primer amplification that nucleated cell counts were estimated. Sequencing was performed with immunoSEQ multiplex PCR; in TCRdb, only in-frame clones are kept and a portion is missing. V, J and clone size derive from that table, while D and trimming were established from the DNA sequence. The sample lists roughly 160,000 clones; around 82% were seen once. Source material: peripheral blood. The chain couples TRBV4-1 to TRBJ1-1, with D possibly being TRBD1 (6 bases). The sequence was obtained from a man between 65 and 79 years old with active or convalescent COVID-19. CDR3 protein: CASSHPPGASEAFF. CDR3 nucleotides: TGCGCCAGCAGCCACCCCCCAGGGGCTTCTGAAGCTTTCTTT.